The T cell receptor beta chain described here comes from a study of post-analysis software for immune sequencing data (dated by TCRdb to 2014 to 2015). In terms of the full investigation: Disease courses on record covered relapsing-remitting, secondary progressive and progressive-relapsing multiple sclerosis, though some patients had no subtype annotation. The patient repertoires were compared against about 10 previously published healthy control repertoires obtained from donors aged about 6 to 25 years. A subset of samples was prepared in parallel using single-end sample barcoding, then pooled and co-amplified after Illumina adapter ligation. The paper's findings and limits, for the study overall: Direct clustering with F measure showed strong co-clustering of samples prepared in the same batch, prompting a batch-effect correction. Roughly 5 TRBV segments, including TRBV5-6, TRBV5-1 and TRBV20-1, were significantly more frequent in patients than controls. Normalized Chao1 diversity was significantly lower in multiple sclerosis patients than controls, suggesting substantial peripheral T-cell clonal expansion. The control group was slightly older than the multiple sclerosis patient group.

V is reduced by 5 bases and J by 6 bases, leaving a spacing of 13 bases between them. The CDR3 holds 12 amino acids from the cysteine to the phenylalanine. The retained sequence is limited to the CDR3, 36 bases, with the frame set at the first base. CDR1 and CDR2 (SQVTM, ANQGSEA) derive from the germline V gene. TCR beta repertoires were profiled from peripheral blood of over 10 young patients with multiple sclerosis to demonstrate the VDJtools post-analysis software. Multiple sclerosis patients were children and adolescents aged about 6 to 15 years. This clonotype has only a few counts. The antigen this receptor binds is unknown. The input lacks base qualities; no much larger clone sits a single base away. Libraries were prepared through PCR. This sample was sequenced with an Illumina HiSeq 2500. Unique molecular identifiers were incorporated into TCR beta cDNA libraries to reduce PCR and sequencing biases. Every 1 to 10 million input T cells yielded approximately 500,000 cDNA molecules, meaning each molecule approximated one T cell. The same protocol used for the earlier healthy control dataset was applied to prepare and sequence the patient libraries. Samples belonging to the same batch were prepared together, multiplexed and sequenced on a shared HiSeq lane. Per the authors' processing: Raw barcoded reads were processed with MIGEC, discarding single-read molecular identifier groups before consensus assembly and CDR3 extraction. Clonotype tables were post-analysed with VDJtools, and diversity was normalized by down-sampling all datasets to the smallest sample size. Repertoire overlap clustering matched CDR3 amino acid but not nucleotide sequences to correct batch-related cross-sample contamination. TCRdb ran its own pipeline on the public reads, namely fastp trimming at Q25 and MiXCR clone calling, and kept in-frame beta chains. When rows share a CDR3 protein, they turn into one entry using the most common DNA and genes. These V and J calls are TCRdb output, not the study's own analysis. This sample has roughly 600,000 distinct CDR3 sequences in its table, and about 40% of those were observed once. Together, the top ten hold over 1.5% of the sample.

The rearranged segments are TRBV29-1 and TRBJ1-2, with the identity of the D gene unclear. This receptor was obtained from a girl between 5 and 17 years old with multiple sclerosis. The sample taken for sequencing was blood. The bases read TGCAGCGTTCTGGCTGGGAGTGATGGCTACACCTTC. This codes for CSVLAGSDGYTF.